The T cell receptor (beta chain) described here comes from a study of blood T cells in healthy people across ages. The CDR3 totals 15 residues. Germline V gene data show CDR1 as DFQATT and CDR2 as SNEGSKA (reference sequence). A sample-barcoded 5' primer and a J-beta primer mix were used in a second PCR of roughly 6 to 12 cycles. A single record per CDR3 protein comes from TCRdb applying MiXCR to the 5' RACE reads. The data contain roughly 790,000 distinct CDR3 sequences, 43% of them singletons. V and J are TRBV20-1 and TRBJ2-4, with 9 bases aligning to TRBD2. The J call may be incorrect, as the DNA end agrees better with TRBJ2-7. The sequenced sample consisted of blood. The origin of this receptor is a woman aged 55-69 years in good health. The CDR3 sequence: CSATLPGGRAYEQYF. CDR3 bases: TGCAGTGCTACCCTCCCGGGCGGGAGGGCCTACGAGCAGTACTTC.